This T cell receptor beta chain came from a study of blood T cell repertoires in COVID-19. Per germline, CDR1 MNHEY and CDR2 SMNVEV (reference sequence). The V and J ends lost 2 bases and 9 bases, in that order; junction bases with no gene match: 4. CDR3 length: 13 residues. The protocol was immunoSEQ multiplex PCR, while the TCRdb copy is restricted to in-frame clones and leaves out a portion. The top ten hold roughly a tenth of the sample, which has more than 350,000 clones, around 87% seen once. The V call is TRBV27, the J call TRBJ2-1, with 7 bases aligning to TRBD2. This receptor was obtained from a woman aged 25 to 39 with COVID-19, enrolled during active disease. The specimen was peripheral blood. CDR3 coding DNA: TGTGCCAGCAGTTTAGGACTAGAACTTGAGCAGTTCTTC. This sequence encodes CASSLGLELEQFF.